This TCR beta chain comes out of a study of spatial heterogeneity in lung cancer. MiXCR, applied by TCRdb to the 5' RACE reads, yields one record per CDR3 protein. The repertoire consists of approximately 17,000 distinct CDR3 sequences, with 7.5% occurring once and the leading ten covering roughly 24%. Noted time point: sample taken at primary tumor resection. Sequencing was performed on whole RNA extracted from tumor and nontumor lung tissue, or from frozen PBMC, and the material was left unsorted. This clonotype was seen only a few times. The antigen remains undetermined. Points from the study as a whole: Expanded alpha and beta TCR counts within tumors tracked tumor mutation counts. Ubiquitous nonsynonymous mutations were tracked by counts of ubiquitous expanded TCRs, and regional ones by counts of regional expanded TCRs.

This CDR3 is built from 16 residues. The junction had 5 bases not matched to a gene; V was cut back by 1 base and J by 0 bases. From germline, CDR1 is SGHAT and CDR2 FQNNGV. The chain employs TRBV11-2 and TRBJ2-5, with 7 bases identical to TRBD1. The TCR was taken from a male donor with early-stage non-small cell lung cancer. The material was lung tumor tissue, obtained at surgery. CDR3 DNA sequence: TGTGCCAGCAGCTTAGGTGTCAGGGGGTACCAAGAGACCCAGTACTTC. Amino acid sequence: CASSLGVRGYQETQYF.